The next 15 T cell receptor beta chains were all read from a single sample in a study of sequential checkpoint blockade in melanoma. Some clones are missing from TCRdb's copy, which holds only in-frame ones; the method was immunoSEQ multiplex PCR. The table includes some 19,000 clones, around 27% detected once. The treatment: randomized to nivolumab then ipilimumab (arm A) or the reverse (arm B). The sequencing used tumor tissue (inferred from file names), collected from a patient given nivolumab and ipilimumab in sequence. These receptors all stem from a human donor with melanoma.

This clone came up a few times. The rearrangement links TRBV28 to TRBJ2-1, with a weak D call TRBD1 (6 bases). There are 13 residues in the CDR3. Trimming removed 3 bases at V and 13 bases at J, with 16 bases between. Germline V lookup: CDR1 MDHEN, CDR2 SYDVKM. The chain's CDR3 is CASSFGTTTPQFF. The DNA of the CDR3 is TGTGCCAGCAGTTTTGGGACAACCACCCCCCAGTTCTTC.

A single count supports this clone. This chain connects TRBV5-1 to TRBJ1-4; D call uncertain. Germline V gene lookup returns CDR1 SGHRS and CDR2 YFSETQ. CDR3 length: 15 residues. Trimming removed 4 bases at V and 7 bases at J, with 17 bases between. The CDR3 bases are TGCGCCAGCAGCCCTTCGCCCATGCAAGGTGAAAAACTGTTTTTT. Its translation: CASSPSPMQGEKLFF.

There are a few counts of this clone. V and J are TRBV10-3 and TRBJ2-7; 12 bases are shared with TRBD2. CDR3 length equals 15 residues. Germline V lookup: CDR1 ENHRY, CDR2 SYGVKD. V shed 2 bases, J shed 4 bases, and the junction held 3 bases outside the gene matches. CDR3 in amino acids: CAISERTSGIYEQYF. CDR3 sequence (DNA): TGTGCCATCAGTGAGCGGACTAGCGGGATTTACGAGCAGTACTTC.

This sequence joins TRBV23-1 and TRBJ2-2; TRBD1 agrees at 9 bases. TRBV23-1 is sorted into the ORF group, with uncertain function. The CDR3 is made up of 17 amino acids. Trimming cost V 7 bases and J 0 bases; bases outside gene matches: 9. The CDR3 region is CASTCWTGATNTGELFF. As DNA, the CDR3 is TGCGCCAGCACCTGCTGGACAGGGGCCACGAACACCGGGGAGCTGTTTTTT.

A few counts support this clone. This chain links TRBV6-8 with TRBJ1-2; D gene unclear. In germline, CDR1 is MNHGY, CDR2 SAAAGT. This CDR3 region has 14 residues. V lost 7 bases and J 8 bases, leaving 20 bases between the germline ends. The CDR3 loop is CASMRDGPSNGYTF. CDR3 nucleotide sequence: TGTGCCAGCATGCGTGATGGACCATCCAACGGCTACACCTTC.

This rearrangement joins TRBV28 to TRBJ2-2, with TRBD1 matching over 8 bases. This CDR3 contains 15 residues. In germline, CDR1 is MDHEN, CDR2 SYDVKM. The J segment lost 3 bases and the V segment lost 5 bases, leaving 5 bases of the junction unmatched. CDR3 in amino acids: CASSPGQGYTGELFF. The CDR3 DNA reads as TGTGCCAGCAGTCCCGGACAGGGTTACACCGGGGAGCTGTTTTTT. Looking up the rest from reference TRBV28 and TRBJ2-2 gives the full variable domain: DVKVTQSSRYLVKRTGEKVFLECVQDMDHENMFWYRQDPGLGLRLIYFSYDVKMKEKGDIPEGYSVSREKKERFSLILESASTNQTSMYLCASSPGQGYTGELFFGEGSRLTVL.

This clone was detected ten times or more. V is TRBV6-8 and J is TRBJ1-5; unclear D gene. The CDR3 has 12 amino acids. The germline V gene encodes CDR1 MNHGY and CDR2 SAAAGT. V was pared by 6 bases and J by 5 bases, with 8 bases between. CDR3: CASSYRDQPQHF. CDR3 coding DNA: TGTGCCAGCAGCTACAGAGATCAGCCCCAGCATTTT.

This clone was observed a few times. The chain carries TRBV7-6 and TRBJ1-5; maybe TRBD1 (6 bases). The CDR3 totals 14 residues. V was cut by 7 bases and J by 3 bases, with 13 bases left in between. CDR1 and CDR2 from the germline V gene are SGHVS and FNYEAQ. Here the CDR3 DNA reads TGTGCCAGCACCCAGGGGTGGGACAATCAGCCCCAGCATTTT. Protein: CASTQGWDNQPQHF.

This clone was picked up a small number of times. The V and J genes are TRBV6-8 and TRBJ1-5, with D unclear. The CDR3 covers 13 residues. Trimming left V 6 bases short and J 4 bases short, with 10 bases between. CDR1 is MNHGY and CDR2 is SAAAGT in the germline V gene. The CDR3 DNA reads TGTGCCAGCAGCCTGACCTCAAATCAGCCCCAGCATTTT. Its protein is CASSLTSNQPQHF.

This clone was counted many times. The V gene is TRBV6-8, the J gene TRBJ1-4; D perhaps matches TRBD1 (6 bases). This CDR3 spans 14 amino acids. Looked up from germline, CDR1 is MNHGY and CDR2 is SAAAGT. Trimming removed 6 bases from V and 5 bases from J, with 13 bases in between. The CDR3 coding sequence is TGTGCCAGCAGCGATTGGGGGGGCAATGAAAAACTGTTTTTT. Amino acids: CASSDWGGNEKLFF.

CDR3 coding DNA: TGCGCCAGCAGCTTGGGGTCGACAGGGACCTACGAGCAGTACTTC. It codes for CASSLGSTGTYEQYF. The chain has TRBV5-1 and TRBJ2-7; 7 bases line up with TRBD1. Germline V gene sequence: CDR1 SGHRS, CDR2 YFSETQ. The CDR3 covers 15 residues. Trimming at V came to 0 bases and at J to 2 bases, leaving 5 bases not matched to a gene.

Many counts were recorded for this clone. This chain joins TRBV7-7 and TRBJ1-4; TRBD1 aligns across 8 bases. With V trimmed by 3 bases and J by 7 bases, 4 bases remained unmatched. Germline V gene data show CDR1 as SSHAT and CDR2 as FNYEAQ (reference sequence). CDR3 length equals 14 residues. CDR3 amino acids: CASSLSTGGEKLFF. The CDR3 DNA sequence: TGTGCCAGCAGCTTGAGTACAGGGGGTGAAAAACTGTTTTTT.

The chain employs TRBV11-3 and TRBJ2-7; D not certain. Germline V gene lookup returns CDR1 SGHNT and CDR2 YENEEA. Trimming took 0 bases from V and 3 from J, leaving 9 bases between them. This CDR3 spans 14 amino acids. The CDR3 reads CASSLDRNLYEQYF. The CDR3 region has the DNA TGTGCCAGCAGCTTAGACAGGAATCTCTACGAGCAGTACTTC.

A few counts support this clone. This rearrangement joins TRBV15 to TRBJ2-5; D might be TRBD2 (5 bases). Trimming cost V 5 bases and J 2 bases, with 15 bases left between them. Germline V gene sequence: CDR1 LNHNV, CDR2 YYDKDF (reference sequence). CDR3 length: 15 residues. This chain's CDR3 is CATSHGGVGQETQYF. As DNA, the CDR3 is TGTGCCACCAGCCACGGAGGTGTGGGGCAAGAGACCCAGTACTTC.

The rearrangement joins TRBV12-5 to TRBJ2-5; unclear D gene. The V gene's germline CDR1 is LGHNT and CDR2 FRNRAP. The CDR3 covers 16 residues. Trimming removed 1 base at V and 5 bases at J, with 17 bases between. The CDR3 loop is CASGLGASGRSETQYF. For the CDR3, the DNA is TGTGCTAGTGGTTTGGGTGCCTCGGGCCGGTCGGAGACCCAGTACTTC.